The 10 T cell receptor beta chains reported below all come from one sample, sequenced in a study of blood T cell repertoires in COVID-19. Data came from immunoSEQ multiplex PCR; TCRdb stores just in-frame clones and leaves some out. The data contain about 96,000 clones, 70% to 90% of them seen just once; the ten biggest clones take up about 4%. The sequenced sample consisted of peripheral blood. These receptors all come from a human donor with COVID-19, enrolled during active disease. The donor label of this sample is uncertain.

The CDR3: CAWQDSTEAFF. The CDR3 DNA reads TGTGCCTGGCAGGACAGCACTGAAGCTTTCTTT. This chain links TRBV30 with TRBJ1-1; weak D call: TRBD1 (6 bases). Trimming stripped 5 bases from V and 4 bases from J, with 8 bases between. Looked up from germline, CDR1 is GTSNPN and CDR2 is SVGIG (reference sequence). The CDR3 spans 11 residues.

The J gene is TRBJ2-2, the V gene TRBV11-2; D might be TRBD1 (6 bases). Per germline, CDR1 SGHAT and CDR2 FQNNGV. CDR3 length equals 15 residues. The germline V and J ends were trimmed by 4 bases and 9 bases, with 18 bases remaining between them. This CDR3 is CASSSAWGPGRELFF. As DNA, the CDR3 is TGTGCCAGCAGCTCCGCTTGGGGGCCTGGCCGGGAGCTGTTTTTT.

The chain carries TRBV21-1 and TRBJ1-4; the DNA was not compared with TRBD1, the D call given in the table. TRBV21-1 is a recognized pseudogene. This CDR3 spans 15 amino acids. The CDR3 region has the DNA TGTGCCAGCAGCAAACCCGACAGGGGAGGGGAAAAACTGTTTTTT. Its translation is CASSKPDRGGEKLFF.

This clone was recorded once. The chain combines TRBV3-1 (or the pseudogene TRBV3-2) with TRBJ2-1, with D possibly matching TRBD2 (5 bases). Deletions cut 2 bases from V and 9 bases from J, with 11 bases between. Germline V lookup: CDR1 LGHDT, CDR2 YNNKEL (reference sequence). This CDR3 is built from 13 residues. CDR3 nucleotide sequence: TGTGCCAGCAGCCAAAGGCTGGGGAGTGAGCAGTTCTTC. This sequence encodes CASSQRLGSEQFF.

In its sample, this clone was seen a few times. The V and J genes are TRBV29-1 and TRBJ1-2; D is unclear. Germline assignment: CDR1 SQVTM and CDR2 ANQGSEA. The CDR3 length is 13 residues. V was clipped by 0 bases and J by 2 bases, with 7 bases between them. The CDR3 protein is CSVEDTGNYGYTF. The CDR3 nucleotides read TGCAGCGTTGAAGATACCGGGAACTATGGCTACACCTTC.

This chain connects TRBV6-2 or TRBV6-3 to TRBJ2-3; 9 positions agree with TRBD2. V lost 0 bases and J lost 1; bases outside the gene matches: 8. CDR1 and CDR2 (germline): MNHEY, SVGEGT. CDR3 length: 18 residues. DNA of the CDR3: TGTGCCAGCAGTTACTCCCAGGTAGCGGGGGTACGCACAGATACGCAGTATTTT. Its translation: CASSYSQVAGVRTDTQYF.

This clone appeared once. V and J are TRBV10-3 and TRBJ2-5, with a weak D call TRBD1 (6 bases). Germline-derived CDR1 and CDR2 are ENHRY and SYGVKD. The CDR3 length is 13 residues. V lost 0 bases and J 5 bases, leaving 7 bases between the germline ends. CDR3 coding DNA: TGTGCCATCAGTGAGTCCCAGGGGGAGACCCAGTACTTC. It yields the protein CAISESQGETQYF.

The V call is TRBV5-4, the J call TRBJ1-1; D is unresolved. In germline, CDR1 is SGHNT, CDR2 YYREEE (reference sequence). V was shortened by 4 bases and J by 6 bases, with 16 bases between the two germline ends. There are 14 residues in the CDR3. The CDR3 here is CASSPRVEASEAFF. CDR3 DNA sequence: TGTGCCAGCAGCCCCCGGGTCGAGGCATCTGAAGCTTTCTTT.

The chain combines TRBV6-5 with TRBJ1-1; maybe TRBD1 (6 bases). The CDR3 runs 14 residues. V dropped 3 bases and J dropped 3 bases, with 11 bases sitting between them. CDR1 is MNHEY and CDR2 is SVGAGI in the germline V gene. CDR3 in amino acids: CASSYQGRDTEAFF. The CDR3 DNA sequence: TGTGCCAGCAGTTATCAGGGGCGGGACACTGAAGCTTTCTTT.

This sequence joins TRBV10-1 and TRBJ2-5, with 10 bases that match TRBD1. The CDR3 contains 13 residues. Germline CDR1 is WNHNN and CDR2 is SYGVQD (reference sequence). J gave up 7 bases and V 6 bases, and 5 bases lay outside the gene matches. The chain's CDR3 is CASSDGTGVTQYF. In DNA form, the CDR3 reads TGCGCCAGCAGCGACGGGACAGGGGTGACCCAGTACTTC.